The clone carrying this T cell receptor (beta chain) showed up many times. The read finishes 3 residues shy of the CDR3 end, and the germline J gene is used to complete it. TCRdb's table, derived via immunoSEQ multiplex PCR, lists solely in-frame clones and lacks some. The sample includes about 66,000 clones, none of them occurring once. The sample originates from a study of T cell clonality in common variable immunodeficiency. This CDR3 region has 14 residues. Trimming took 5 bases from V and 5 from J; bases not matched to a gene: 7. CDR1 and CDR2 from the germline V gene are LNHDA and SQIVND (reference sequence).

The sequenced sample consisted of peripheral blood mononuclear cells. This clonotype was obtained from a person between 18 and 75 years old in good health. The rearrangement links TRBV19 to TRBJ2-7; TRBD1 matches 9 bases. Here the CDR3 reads CASSSGTGSNEQYF. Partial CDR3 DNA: TGTGCCAGTAGTTCCGGGACAGGGAGCAACGAG.